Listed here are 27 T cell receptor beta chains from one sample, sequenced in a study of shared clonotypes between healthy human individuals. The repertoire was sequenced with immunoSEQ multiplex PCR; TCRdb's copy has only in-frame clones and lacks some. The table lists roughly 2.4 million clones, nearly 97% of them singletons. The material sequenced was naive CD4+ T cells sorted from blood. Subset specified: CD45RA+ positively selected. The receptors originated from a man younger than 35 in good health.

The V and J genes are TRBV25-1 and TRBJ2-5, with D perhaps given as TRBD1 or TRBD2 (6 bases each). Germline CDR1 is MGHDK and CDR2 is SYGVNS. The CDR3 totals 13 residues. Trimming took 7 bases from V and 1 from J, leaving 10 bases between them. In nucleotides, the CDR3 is TGTGCCAGCACGAGGGGGGCCCAAGAGACCCAGTACTTC. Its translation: CASTRGAQETQYF.

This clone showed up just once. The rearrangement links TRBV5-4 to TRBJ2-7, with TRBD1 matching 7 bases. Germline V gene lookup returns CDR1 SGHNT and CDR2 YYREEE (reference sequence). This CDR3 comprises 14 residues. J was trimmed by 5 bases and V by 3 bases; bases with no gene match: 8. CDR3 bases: TGTGCCAGCAGCTCACAGGGGAGAGTGGACGAGCAGTACTTC. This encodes CASSSQGRVDEQYF.

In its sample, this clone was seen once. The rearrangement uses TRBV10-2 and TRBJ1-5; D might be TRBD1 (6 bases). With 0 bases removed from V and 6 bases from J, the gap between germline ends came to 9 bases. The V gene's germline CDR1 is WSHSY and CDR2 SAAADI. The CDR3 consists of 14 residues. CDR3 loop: CASSESKGGQPQHF. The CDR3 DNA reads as TGCGCCAGCAGTGAGTCGAAAGGGGGTCAGCCCCAGCATTTT.

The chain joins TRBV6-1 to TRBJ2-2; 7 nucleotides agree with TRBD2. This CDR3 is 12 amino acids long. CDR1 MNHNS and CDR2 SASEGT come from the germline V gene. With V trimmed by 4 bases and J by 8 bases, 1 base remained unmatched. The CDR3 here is CASSVSGGELFF. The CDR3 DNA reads TGTGCCAGCAGTGTTAGCGGGGGGGAGCTGTTTTTT.

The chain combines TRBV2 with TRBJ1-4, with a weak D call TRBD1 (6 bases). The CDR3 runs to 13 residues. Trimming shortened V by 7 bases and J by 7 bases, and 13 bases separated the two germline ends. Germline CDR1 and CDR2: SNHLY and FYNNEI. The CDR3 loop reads CASNEGGGEKLFF. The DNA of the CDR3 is TGTGCCAGCAACGAAGGGGGAGGTGAAAAACTGTTTTTT.

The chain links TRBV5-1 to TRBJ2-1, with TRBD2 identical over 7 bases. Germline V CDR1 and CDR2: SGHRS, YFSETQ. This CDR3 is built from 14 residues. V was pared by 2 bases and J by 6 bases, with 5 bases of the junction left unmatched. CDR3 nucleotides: TGCGCCAGCAGCTTTTTGGCGGGAGTCAATGAGCAGTTCTTC. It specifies CASSFLAGVNEQFF.

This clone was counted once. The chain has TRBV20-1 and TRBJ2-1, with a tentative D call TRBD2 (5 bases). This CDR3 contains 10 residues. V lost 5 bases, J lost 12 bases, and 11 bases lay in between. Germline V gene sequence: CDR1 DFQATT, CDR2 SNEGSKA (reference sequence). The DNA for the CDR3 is TGCAGTGCTCACGGACTGGGGCAGTTCTTC. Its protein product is CSAHGLGQFF.

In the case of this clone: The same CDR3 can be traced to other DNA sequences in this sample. This chain's CDR3 is CASSRQGGGYTF. CDR3 sequence (DNA): TGTGCCAGCAGCAGACAGGGCGGCGGCTACACCTTC. The chain uses TRBV6-5 and TRBJ1-2, with 7 bases lining up with TRBD1. The V segment lost 6 bases and the J segment 8 bases; nucleotides outside the gene matches: 6. The V gene's germline CDR1 is MNHEY and CDR2 SVGAGI. The CDR3 totals 12 residues.

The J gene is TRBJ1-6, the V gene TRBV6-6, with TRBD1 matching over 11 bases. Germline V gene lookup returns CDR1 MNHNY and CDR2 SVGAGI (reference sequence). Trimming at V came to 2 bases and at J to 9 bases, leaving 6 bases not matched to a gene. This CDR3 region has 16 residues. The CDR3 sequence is CASSYGQGAGGSPLHF. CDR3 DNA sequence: TGTGCCAGCAGTTACGGACAGGGGGCCGGGGGTTCACCCCTCCACTTT.

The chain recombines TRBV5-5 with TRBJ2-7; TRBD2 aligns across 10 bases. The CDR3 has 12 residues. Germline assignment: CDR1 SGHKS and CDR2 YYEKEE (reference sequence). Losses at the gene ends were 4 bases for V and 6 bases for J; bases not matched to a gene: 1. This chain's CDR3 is CASSRLAGEQYF. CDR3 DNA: TGTGCCAGCAGCCGACTAGCGGGCGAGCAGTACTTC.

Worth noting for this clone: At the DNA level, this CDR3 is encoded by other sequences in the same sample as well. As DNA, the CDR3 is TGTGCCTGGAGTGGGGGTCGTAGCAACTCCTACGAGCAGTACTTC. This encodes CAWSGGRSNSYEQYF. This chain uses TRBV30 with TRBJ2-7; D is undetermined. The CDR3 has 15 residues. V was cut by 1 base and J by 0 bases, with 13 bases left in between. The germline V gene encodes CDR1 GTSNPN and CDR2 SVGIG (reference sequence).

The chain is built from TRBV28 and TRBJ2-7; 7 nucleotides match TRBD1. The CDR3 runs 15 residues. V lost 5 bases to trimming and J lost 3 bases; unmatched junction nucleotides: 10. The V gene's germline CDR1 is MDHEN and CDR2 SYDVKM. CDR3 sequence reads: CASSEGTAEDYEQYF. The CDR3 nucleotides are TGTGCCAGCAGTGAGGGGACAGCCGAAGACTACGAGCAGTACTTC.

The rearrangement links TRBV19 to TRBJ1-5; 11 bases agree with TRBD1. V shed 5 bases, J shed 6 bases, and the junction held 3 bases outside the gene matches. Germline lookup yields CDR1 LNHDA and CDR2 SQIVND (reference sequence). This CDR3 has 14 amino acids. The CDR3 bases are TGTGCCAGTAGTGGGGGACAGGGGGGTCAGCCCCAGCATTTT. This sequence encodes CASSGGQGGQPQHF.

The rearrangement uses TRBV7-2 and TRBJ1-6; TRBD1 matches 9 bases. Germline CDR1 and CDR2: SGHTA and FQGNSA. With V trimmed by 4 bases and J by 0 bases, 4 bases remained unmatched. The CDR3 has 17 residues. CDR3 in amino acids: CASSWDRASSYNSPLHF. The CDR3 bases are TGTGCCAGCAGCTGGGACAGGGCGAGCTCCTATAATTCACCCCTCCACTTT. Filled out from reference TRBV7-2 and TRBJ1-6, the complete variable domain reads GAGVSQSPSNKVTEKGKDVELRCDPISGHTALYWYRQSLGQGLEFLIYFQGNSAPDKSGLPSDRFSAERTGGSVSTLTIQRTQQEDSAVYLCASSWDRASSYNSPLHFGNGTRLTVT.

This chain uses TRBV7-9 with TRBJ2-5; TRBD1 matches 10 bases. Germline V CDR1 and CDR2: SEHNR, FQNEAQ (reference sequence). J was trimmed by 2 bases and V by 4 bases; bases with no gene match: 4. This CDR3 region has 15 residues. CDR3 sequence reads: CASSSDRGGQETQYF. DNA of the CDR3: TGTGCCAGCAGCTCGGACAGGGGGGGACAAGAGACCCAGTACTTC.

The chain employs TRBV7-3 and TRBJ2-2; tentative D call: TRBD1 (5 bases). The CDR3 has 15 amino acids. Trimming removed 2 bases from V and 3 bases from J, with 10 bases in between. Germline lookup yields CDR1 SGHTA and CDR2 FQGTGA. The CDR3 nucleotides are TGTGCCAGCAGCTTAGGGCAGACAGACACCGGGGAGCTGTTTTTT. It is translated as CASSLGQTDTGELFF.

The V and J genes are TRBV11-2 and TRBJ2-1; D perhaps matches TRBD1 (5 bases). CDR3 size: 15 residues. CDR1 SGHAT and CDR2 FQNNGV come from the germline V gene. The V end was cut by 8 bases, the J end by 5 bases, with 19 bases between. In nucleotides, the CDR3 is TGTGCCAGCCGAGATCTGTCAGGGAAAAACAATGAGCAGTTCTTC. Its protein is CASRDLSGKNNEQFF.

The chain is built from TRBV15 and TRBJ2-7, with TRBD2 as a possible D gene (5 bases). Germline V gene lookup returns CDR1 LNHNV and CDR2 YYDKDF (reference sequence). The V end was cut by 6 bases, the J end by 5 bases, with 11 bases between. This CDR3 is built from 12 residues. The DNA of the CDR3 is TGTGCCACCAGACAGAGGCGGGACGAGCAGTACTTC. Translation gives CATRQRRDEQYF.

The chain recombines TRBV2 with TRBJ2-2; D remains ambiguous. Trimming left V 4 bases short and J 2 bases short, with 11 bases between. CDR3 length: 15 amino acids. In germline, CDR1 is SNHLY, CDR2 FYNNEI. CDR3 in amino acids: CASSVPRINTGELFF. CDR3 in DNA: TGTGCCAGCAGTGTCCCCCGGATAAACACCGGGGAGCTGTTTTTT.

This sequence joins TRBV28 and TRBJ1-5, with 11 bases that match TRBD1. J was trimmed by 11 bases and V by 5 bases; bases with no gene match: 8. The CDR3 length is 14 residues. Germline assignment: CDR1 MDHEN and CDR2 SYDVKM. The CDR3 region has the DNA TGTGCCAGCAGTCCTGGGACAGGGGGAAATGCCCAGCATTTT. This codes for CASSPGTGGNAQHF.

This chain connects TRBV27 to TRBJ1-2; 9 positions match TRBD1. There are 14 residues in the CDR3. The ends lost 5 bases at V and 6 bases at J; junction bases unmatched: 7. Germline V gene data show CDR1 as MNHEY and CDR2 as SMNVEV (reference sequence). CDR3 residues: CASSSRTGENGYTF. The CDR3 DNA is TGTGCCAGCAGTAGTCGGACAGGGGAGAATGGCTACACCTTC.

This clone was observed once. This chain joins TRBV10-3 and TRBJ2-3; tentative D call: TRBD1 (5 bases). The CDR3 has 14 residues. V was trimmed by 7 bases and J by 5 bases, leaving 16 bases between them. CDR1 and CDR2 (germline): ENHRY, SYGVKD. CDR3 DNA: TGTGCCATCACCGGCAGGGCCCAAGAAGATACGCAGTATTTT. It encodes CAITGRAQEDTQYF.

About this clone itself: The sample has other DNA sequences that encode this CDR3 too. In nucleotides, the CDR3 is TGTGCCAGCAGCTTCACTAGCGGGAGCTCCTACAATGAGCAGTTCTTC. Translation: CASSFTSGSSYNEQFF. J is TRBJ2-1 and V is TRBV5-4; TRBD2 aligns across 11 bases. Trimming removed 2 bases from V and 0 bases from J; junction bases left unmatched: 1. CDR1 SGHNT and CDR2 YYREEE come from the germline V gene (reference sequence). The CDR3 is made up of 16 amino acids. The full variable domain, its missing parts supplied by reference TRBV5-4 and TRBJ2-1, is ETGVTQSPTHLIKTRGQQVTLRCSSQSGHNTVSWYQQALGQGPQFIFQYYREEENGRGNFPPRFSGLQFPNYSSELNVNALELDDSALYLCASSFTSGSSYNEQFFGPGTRLTVL.

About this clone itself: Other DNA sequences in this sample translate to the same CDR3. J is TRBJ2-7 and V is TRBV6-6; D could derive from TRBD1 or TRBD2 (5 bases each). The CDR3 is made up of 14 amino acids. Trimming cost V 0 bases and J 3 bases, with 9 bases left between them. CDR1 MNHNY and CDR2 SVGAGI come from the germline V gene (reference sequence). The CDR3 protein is CASSYSRGNYEQYF. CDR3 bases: TGTGCCAGCAGTTACTCGAGGGGAAACTACGAGCAGTACTTC.

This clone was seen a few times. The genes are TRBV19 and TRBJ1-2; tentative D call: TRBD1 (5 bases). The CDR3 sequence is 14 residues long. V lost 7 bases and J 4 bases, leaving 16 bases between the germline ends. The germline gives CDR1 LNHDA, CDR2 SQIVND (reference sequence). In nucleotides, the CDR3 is TGTGCCAGTAAGGGGACGGTAGACATCTATGGCTACACCTTC. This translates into CASKGTVDIYGYTF.

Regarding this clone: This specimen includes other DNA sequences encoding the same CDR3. The CDR3: CASSEGATNEKLFF. CDR3 sequence (DNA): TGTGCCAGCAGTGAAGGGGCAACTAATGAAAAACTGTTTTTT. The gene calls are TRBV2 and TRBJ1-4; D is unresolved. Germline V lookup: CDR1 SNHLY, CDR2 FYNNEI. The length of the CDR3 is 14 residues. Trimming removed 1 base at V and 0 bases at J, with 3 bases between.

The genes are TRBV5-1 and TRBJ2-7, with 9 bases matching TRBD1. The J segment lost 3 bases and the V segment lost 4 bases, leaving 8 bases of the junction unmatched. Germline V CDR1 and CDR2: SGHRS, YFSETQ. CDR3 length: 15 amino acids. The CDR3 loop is CASSSLGTGYYEQYF. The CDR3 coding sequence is TGCGCCAGCAGCAGCCTCGGGACAGGGTACTACGAGCAGTACTTC.